A selection of T cell receptor beta chains follows, all from one sample in a study of blood T cell repertoires in COVID-19. The table came from immunoSEQ multiplex PCR; TCRdb's copy has only in-frame clones and leaves some out. The sample lists roughly 200,000 clones, around 83% seen once, with just over 8.5% in the top ten. Sequencing was done on a sample of peripheral blood. The receptor source for this set is a man between 35 and 55 years old with active or convalescent COVID-19. Each CDR3 is given with its conserved first and last residue. The D gene is left open where the match is weak. Rows may omit the clone size; those that give it use once, few, many or a size class.

v_gene: TRBV10-3; d_gene: TRBD1; j_gene: TRBJ2-7; abundance: once; CDR3nt: TGTGCCATCAGTCAAATCCCGGGGACAGGTCACTCCTACGAGCAGTACTTC; CDR3aa: CAISQIPGTGHSYEQYF
v_gene: TRBV28; d_gene: TRBD1; j_gene: TRBJ1-5; abundance: -; CDR3nt: TGTGCCAGCAGTCTCGGACAGGGCAATCAGCCCCAGCATTTT; CDR3aa: CASSLGQGNQPQHF
v_gene: TRBV14; d_gene: -; j_gene: TRBJ1-1; abundance: -; CDR3nt: TGTGCCAGCAGGCCCCCCAGGGGCTCTAAAGCTTTCTTT; CDR3aa: CASRPPRGSKAFF
v_gene: TRBV7-2; d_gene: -; j_gene: TRBJ2-1; abundance: -; CDR3nt: TGTGCCAGCAGCCCAGTGGTCCACAATGAGCAGTTCTTC; CDR3aa: CASSPVVHNEQFF
v_gene: TRBV7-8; d_gene: -; j_gene: TRBJ2-1; abundance: -; CDR3nt: TGTGCCAGCAGCTTAGCGGGAGCGGTCAGCTCCTACAATGAGCAGTTCTTC; CDR3aa: CASSLAGAVSSYNEQFF
v_gene: TRBV2; d_gene: TRBD1; j_gene: TRBJ1-2; abundance: -; CDR3nt: TGTGCCAGCATTAGGGACAGGCTAAACTATGGCTACACCTTC; CDR3aa: CASIRDRLNYGYTF
v_gene: TRBV24-1; d_gene: -; j_gene: TRBJ2-2; abundance: -; CDR3nt: TGTGCCACCAGTGATCGACATACCGGGGAGCTGTTTTTT; CDR3aa: CATSDRHTGELFF
v_gene: TRBV6-6; d_gene: -; j_gene: TRBJ1-5; abundance: many; CDR3nt: TGTGCCAGCAGTCGGGTCACAGGGCCAAATCAGCCCCAGCATTTT; CDR3aa: CASSRVTGPNQPQHF
v_gene: TRBV19; d_gene: TRBD1; j_gene: TRBJ1-2; abundance: -; CDR3nt: TGTGCCAGTAACAGGGGGCAGGGGCCCTATGGCTACACCTTC; CDR3aa: CASNRGQGPYGYTF
v_gene: TRBV2; d_gene: -; j_gene: TRBJ1-2; abundance: -; CDR3nt: TGTGCCAGCAGTCCTGATACCGGGACAAGTAACGGCTACACCTTC; CDR3aa: CASSPDTGTSNGYTF
v_gene: TRBV20-1; d_gene: TRBD2; j_gene: TRBJ2-7; abundance: -; CDR3nt: TGCAGTGCTAGTTTAGCGGGTACTTACGAGCAGTACTTC; CDR3aa: CSASLAGTYEQYF
v_gene: TRBV19; d_gene: -; j_gene: TRBJ1-2; abundance: -; CDR3nt: TGTGCCAGTAGTGAAGGACAACCCACAAACTATGGCTACACCTTC; CDR3aa: CASSEGQPTNYGYTF
v_gene: TRBV5-6; d_gene: TRBD1; j_gene: TRBJ1-1; abundance: -; CDR3nt: TGTGCCAGCAGCCCGGGACAGAACCAGGGAGCTTTCTTT; CDR3aa: CASSPGQNQGAFF
v_gene: TRBV3-1/TRBV3-2; d_gene: TRBD1; j_gene: TRBJ1-2; abundance: -; CDR3nt: TGTGCCAGCAGCGAACCGAGCCGGACAGGGGGTGTGCTTGGGGGCTACACCTTC; CDR3aa: CASSEPSRTGGVLGGYTF
v_gene: TRBV10-3; d_gene: TRBD1; j_gene: TRBJ2-3; abundance: few; CDR3nt: TGTGCCATCACCCCGGGACAGGGGGCCGGAGGTGATACGCAGTATTTT; CDR3aa: CAITPGQGAGGDTQYF
v_gene: TRBV10-3; d_gene: -; j_gene: TRBJ1-6; abundance: -; CDR3nt: TGTGCCATCAGTGAGTCTCGGACAGTCAATTCACCCCTCCACTTT; CDR3aa: CAISESRTVNSPLHF
v_gene: TRBV30; d_gene: -; j_gene: TRBJ1-2; abundance: -; CDR3nt: TGTGCCTGGAGCTCAGGCGTTAACTATGGCTACACCTTC; CDR3aa: CAWSSGVNYGYTF
v_gene: TRBV5-1; d_gene: -; j_gene: TRBJ2-7; abundance: -; CDR3nt: TGCGCCAGCAGCCATGGAGGGGTCGCGACTGCCGAGCAGTACTTC; CDR3aa: CASSHGGVATAEQYF
v_gene: TRBV7-9; d_gene: -; j_gene: TRBJ2-3; abundance: -; CDR3nt: TGTGCCAGCAGCCTCGGAGGGTATTCTTTCCAGGATACGCAGTATTTT; CDR3aa: CASSLGGYSFQDTQYF
v_gene: TRBV27; d_gene: -; j_gene: TRBJ1-4; abundance: -; CDR3nt: TGTGCCAGCAGTACTACAGGGTCTGGGGGTTTTAATGAAAAACTGTTTTTT; CDR3aa: CASSTTGSGGFNEKLFF
v_gene: TRBV11-2; d_gene: -; j_gene: TRBJ1-2; abundance: -; CDR3nt: TGTGCCAGCAGCTCCCGTTTGCGCGCGTTTCGGAACTATGGCTACACCTTC; CDR3aa: CASSSRLRAFRNYGYTF
v_gene: TRBV5-1; d_gene: TRBD1; j_gene: TRBJ2-2; abundance: -; CDR3nt: TGCGCCAGTAGCACCGGGACAGGGTATTTTGCCGGGGAGCTGTTTTTT; CDR3aa: CASSTGTGYFAGELFF
v_gene: TRBV11-3; d_gene: TRBD1; j_gene: TRBJ2-5; abundance: once; CDR3nt: TGTGCCAGCAGTCAACAGGGGGTCCAAGAGACCCAGTACTTC; CDR3aa: CASSQQGVQETQYF
v_gene: TRBV10-1; d_gene: -; j_gene: TRBJ2-4; abundance: -; CDR3nt: TGCGCCAGCAGTGAGTCAGGCGGGCCCGGGGGGTACTTC; CDR3aa: CASSESGGPGGYF
v_gene: TRBV6-6; d_gene: TRBD1; j_gene: TRBJ2-1; abundance: -; CDR3nt: TGTGCCAGCAGTCGCCTCGGGACAGGGCTACCTTACAATGAGCAGTTCTTC; CDR3aa: CASSRLGTGLPYNEQFF
v_gene: TRBV5-1; d_gene: -; j_gene: TRBJ1-1; abundance: -; CDR3nt: TGCGCCAGCAGCGTCCAGGGGTGGGGGATGAACACTGAAGCTTTCTTT; CDR3aa: CASSVQGWGMNTEAFF
v_gene: TRBV4-2; d_gene: TRBD2; j_gene: TRBJ2-1; abundance: -; CDR3nt: TGTGCCAGCAGCTTAACCGGGACTAGCGGGAGCCGTGAGCAGTTCTTC; CDR3aa: CASSLTGTSGSREQFF
v_gene: TRBV28; d_gene: TRBD2; j_gene: TRBJ2-5; abundance: -; CDR3nt: TGTGCCAGCAGTTCCATACTAGCGGGGCACCAAGAGACCCAGTACTTC; CDR3aa: CASSSILAGHQETQYF
v_gene: TRBV14; d_gene: -; j_gene: TRBJ1-6; abundance: -; CDR3nt: TGTGCCAGCAGCCGGACCCAAGCGGAACCCCTCCACTTT; CDR3aa: CASSRTQAEPLHF
v_gene: TRBV5-1; d_gene: -; j_gene: TRBJ1-1; abundance: -; CDR3nt: TGCGCCAGCAGCTTGCGAGGTCCCGAAGCTTTCTTT; CDR3aa: CASSLRGPEAFF
v_gene: TRBV27; d_gene: TRBD1; j_gene: TRBJ2-7; abundance: -; CDR3nt: TGTGCCAGCAGTTTATCACAGGGGGTCCCCTACGAGCAGTACTTC; CDR3aa: CASSLSQGVPYEQYF
v_gene: TRBV18; d_gene: -; j_gene: TRBJ1-3; abundance: -; CDR3nt: TGTGCCAGCTCACCCCTATCCGGGACAAGTGTGACGGGAAACACCATATATTTT; CDR3aa: CASSPLSGTSVTGNTIYF
v_gene: TRBV7-2; d_gene: -; j_gene: TRBJ2-2; abundance: once; CDR3nt: TGTGCCAGCAGCTTAGCGGGAGTCGGCACCGGGGAGCTGTTTTTT; CDR3aa: CASSLAGVGTGELFF
v_gene: TRBV27; d_gene: -; j_gene: TRBJ1-1; abundance: -; CDR3nt: TGTGCCAGCACAGTCGCCCTTTGGGGGGGCACTGAAGCTTTCTTT; CDR3aa: CASTVALWGGTEAFF
v_gene: TRBV7-8; d_gene: TRBD2; j_gene: TRBJ2-1; abundance: -; CDR3nt: TGTGCCAGCAGCTTAGTGGGCGGGAGCTCCTACAATGAGCAGTTCTTC; CDR3aa: CASSLVGGSSYNEQFF
v_gene: TRBV29-1; d_gene: TRBD1; j_gene: TRBJ2-7; abundance: -; CDR3nt: TGCAGCGTTGCGCCGGGACAGGGGTCTTACGAGCAGTACTTC; CDR3aa: CSVAPGQGSYEQYF
v_gene: TRBV6-1; d_gene: -; j_gene: TRBJ1-1; abundance: -; CDR3nt: TGTGCCAGCAGTGAGTCAACCCCGGGCACTGAAGCTTTCTTT; CDR3aa: CASSESTPGTEAFF
v_gene: TRBV6-1; d_gene: -; j_gene: TRBJ2-1; abundance: few; CDR3nt: TGTGCCAGCAGTGCCTTCCCCTCGGGACAACGCTACAATGAGCAGTTCTTC; CDR3aa: CASSAFPSGQRYNEQFF
v_gene: TRBV7-8; d_gene: TRBD1; j_gene: TRBJ2-7; abundance: -; CDR3nt: TGTGCCAGCAGCGCAAGACAGGGGGAGAACGAGCAGTACTTC; CDR3aa: CASSARQGENEQYF
v_gene: TRBV28; d_gene: TRBD1; j_gene: TRBJ1-1; abundance: -; CDR3nt: TGTGCCAGCAGTTTAGGAGGGGGCAGGACTGAAGCTTTCTTT; CDR3aa: CASSLGGGRTEAFF
v_gene: TRBV30; d_gene: TRBD1; j_gene: TRBJ1-6; abundance: few; CDR3nt: TGTGCCTGGGAACAGGGGGTAGGTTCACCCCTCCACTTT; CDR3aa: CAWEQGVGSPLHF
v_gene: TRBV14; d_gene: -; j_gene: TRBJ1-1; abundance: -; CDR3nt: TGTGCCAGCAGCCAAGATTACTACAGGCCGAACACTGAAGCTTTCTTT; CDR3aa: CASSQDYYRPNTEAFF
v_gene: TRBV5-4; d_gene: -; j_gene: TRBJ1-1; abundance: -; CDR3nt: TGTGCCAGCAGCCAACCACATCTGGGCAGAGCGAACACTGAAGCTTTCTTT; CDR3aa: CASSQPHLGRANTEAFF
v_gene: TRBV6-5; d_gene: -; j_gene: TRBJ2-3; abundance: -; CDR3nt: TGTGCCAGCAGGGGCGGGCCGGGGAAACTTTATACGCAGTATTTT; CDR3aa: CASRGGPGKLYTQYF
v_gene: TRBV2; d_gene: -; j_gene: TRBJ2-1; abundance: -; CDR3nt: TGTGCCAGCAGTCTGGAGGGGATCTCCTACAATGAGCAGTTCTTC; CDR3aa: CASSLEGISYNEQFF
v_gene: TRBV6-5; d_gene: -; j_gene: TRBJ2-4; abundance: -; CDR3nt: TGTGCCAGCAGTTACTCGTATCTACCTGGAAACATTCAGTACTTC; CDR3aa: CASSYSYLPGNIQYF
v_gene: TRBV24-1; d_gene: -; j_gene: TRBJ2-6; abundance: -; CDR3nt: TGTGCCACCAGTGATTCCACAGGGACTGGGGCCAACGTCCTGACTTTC; CDR3aa: CATSDSTGTGANVLTF
v_gene: TRBV5-1; d_gene: -; j_gene: TRBJ2-5; abundance: -; CDR3nt: TGCGCCAGCAGCTTGGACGGGACATTCGGGGAGACCCAGTACTTC; CDR3aa: CASSLDGTFGETQYF
v_gene: TRBV28; d_gene: TRBD1; j_gene: TRBJ1-4; abundance: once; CDR3nt: TGTGCCATCTCGGACAGGGGGCTTGCAACTAATGAAAAACTGTTTTTT; CDR3aa: CAISDRGLATNEKLFF
v_gene: TRBV18; d_gene: TRBD1; j_gene: TRBJ2-7; abundance: -; CDR3nt: TGTGCCAGCTCACTCGCCCGGACAGGGTCCATGGAATGGGGCTACGAGCAGTACTTC; CDR3aa: CASSLARTGSMEWGYEQYF